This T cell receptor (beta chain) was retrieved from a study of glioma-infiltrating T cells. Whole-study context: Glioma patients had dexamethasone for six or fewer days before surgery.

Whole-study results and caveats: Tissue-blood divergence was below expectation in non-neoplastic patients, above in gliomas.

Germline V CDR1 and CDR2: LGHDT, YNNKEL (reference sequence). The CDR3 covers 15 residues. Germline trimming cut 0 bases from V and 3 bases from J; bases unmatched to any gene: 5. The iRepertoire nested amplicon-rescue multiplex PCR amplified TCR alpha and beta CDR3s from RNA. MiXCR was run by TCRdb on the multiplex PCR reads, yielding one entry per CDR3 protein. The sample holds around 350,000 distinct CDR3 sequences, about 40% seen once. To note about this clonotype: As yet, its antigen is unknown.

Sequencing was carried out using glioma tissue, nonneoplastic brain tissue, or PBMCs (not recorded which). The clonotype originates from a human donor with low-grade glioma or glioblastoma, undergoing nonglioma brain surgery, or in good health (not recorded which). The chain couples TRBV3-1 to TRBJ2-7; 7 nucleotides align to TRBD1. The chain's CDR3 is CASSQDTGQFYEQYF. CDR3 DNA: TGTGCCAGCAGCCAAGATACGGGACAGTTCTACGAGCAGTACTTC.